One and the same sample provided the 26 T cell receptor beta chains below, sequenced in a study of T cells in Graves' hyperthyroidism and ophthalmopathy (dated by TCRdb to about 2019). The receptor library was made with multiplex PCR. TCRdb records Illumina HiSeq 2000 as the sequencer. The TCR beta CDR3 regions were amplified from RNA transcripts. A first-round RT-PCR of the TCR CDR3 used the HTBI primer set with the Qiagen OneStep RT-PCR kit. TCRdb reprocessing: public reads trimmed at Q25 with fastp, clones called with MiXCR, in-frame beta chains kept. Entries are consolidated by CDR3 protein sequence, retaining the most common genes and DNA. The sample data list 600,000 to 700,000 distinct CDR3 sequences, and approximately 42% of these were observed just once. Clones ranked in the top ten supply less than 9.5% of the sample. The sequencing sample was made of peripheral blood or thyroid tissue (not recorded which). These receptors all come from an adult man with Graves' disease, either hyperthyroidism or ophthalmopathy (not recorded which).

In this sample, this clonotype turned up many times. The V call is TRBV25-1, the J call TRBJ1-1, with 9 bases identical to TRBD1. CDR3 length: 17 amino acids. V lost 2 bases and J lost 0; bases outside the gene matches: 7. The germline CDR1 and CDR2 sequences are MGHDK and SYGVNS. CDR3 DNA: TGTGCCAGCAGTGAACCTACAGGGGGCCAGATGAACACTGAAGCTTTCTTT. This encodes CASSEPTGGQMNTEAFF. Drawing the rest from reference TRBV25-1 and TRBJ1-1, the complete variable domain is EADIYQTPRYLVIGTGKKITLECSQTMGHDKMYWYQQDPGMELHLIHYSYGVNSTEKGDLSSESTVSRIRTEHFPLTLESARPSHTSQYLCASSEPTGGQMNTEAFFGQGTRLTVV.

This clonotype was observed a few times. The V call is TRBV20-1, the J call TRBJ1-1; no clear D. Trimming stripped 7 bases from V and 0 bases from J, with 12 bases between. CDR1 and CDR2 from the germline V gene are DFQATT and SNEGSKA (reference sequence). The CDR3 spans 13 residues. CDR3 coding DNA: TGCAGTGGGGCCCAGAGAATGAACACTGAAGCTTTCTTT. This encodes CSGAQRMNTEAFF.

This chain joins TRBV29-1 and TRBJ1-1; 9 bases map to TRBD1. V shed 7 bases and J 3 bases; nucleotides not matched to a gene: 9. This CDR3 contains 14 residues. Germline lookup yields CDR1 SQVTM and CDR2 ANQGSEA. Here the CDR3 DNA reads TGCAGCGCTTGGAGGGACAGGGACGACACTGAAGCTTTCTTT. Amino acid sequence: CSAWRDRDDTEAFF.

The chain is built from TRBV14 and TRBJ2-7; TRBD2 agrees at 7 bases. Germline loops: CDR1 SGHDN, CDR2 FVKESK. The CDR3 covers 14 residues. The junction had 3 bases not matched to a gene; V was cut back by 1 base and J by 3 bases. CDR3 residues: CASSQAAGFYEQYF. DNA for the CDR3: TGTGCCAGCAGCCAAGCAGCGGGATTCTACGAGCAGTACTTC.

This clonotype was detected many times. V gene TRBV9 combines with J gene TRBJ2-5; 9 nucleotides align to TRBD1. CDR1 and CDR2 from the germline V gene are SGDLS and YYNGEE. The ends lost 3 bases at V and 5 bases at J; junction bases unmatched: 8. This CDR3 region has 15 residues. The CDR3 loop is CASSAPTGGWETQYF. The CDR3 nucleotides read TGTGCCAGCAGCGCCCCGACAGGGGGGTGGGAGACCCAGTACTTC.

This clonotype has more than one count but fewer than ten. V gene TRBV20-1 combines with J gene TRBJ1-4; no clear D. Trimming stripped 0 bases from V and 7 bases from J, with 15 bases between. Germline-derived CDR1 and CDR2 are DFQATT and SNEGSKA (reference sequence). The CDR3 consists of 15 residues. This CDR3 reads CSARELTGRSEKLFF. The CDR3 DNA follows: TGCAGTGCTAGAGAACTTACGGGAAGGAGTGAAAAACTGTTTTTT.

CDR3 nucleotides: TGTGCCATCAGTCGGACAGGGGAAACTGAAGCTTTCTTT. Translation gives CAISRTGETEAFF. The chain combines TRBV10-3 with TRBJ1-1; 9 bases map to TRBD1. Unmatched junction bases numbered 3, after V lost 5 bases and J lost 5 bases. The CDR3 spans 13 residues. The germline V gene has CDR1 ENHRY and CDR2 SYGVKD.

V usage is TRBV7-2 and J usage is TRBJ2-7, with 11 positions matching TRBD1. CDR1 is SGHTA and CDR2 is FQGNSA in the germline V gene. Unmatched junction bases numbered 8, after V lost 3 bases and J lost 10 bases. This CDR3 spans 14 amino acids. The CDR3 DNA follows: TGTGCCAGCAGCTTCCGGGACAGGGGGGACTACCAGTACTTC. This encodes CASSFRDRGDYQYF.

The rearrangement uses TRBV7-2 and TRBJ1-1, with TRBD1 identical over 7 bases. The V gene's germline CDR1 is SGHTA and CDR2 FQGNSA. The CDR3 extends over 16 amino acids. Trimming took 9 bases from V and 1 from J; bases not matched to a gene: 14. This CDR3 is CASSIGTGAQNTEAFF. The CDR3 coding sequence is TGTGCCAGTAGTATAGGCACAGGGGCCCAGAACACTGAAGCTTTCTTT. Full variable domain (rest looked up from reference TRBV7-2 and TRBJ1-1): GAGVSQSPSNKVTEKGKDVELRCDPISGHTALYWYRQSLGQGLEFLIYFQGNSAPDKSGLPSDRFSAERTGGSVSTLTIQRTQQEDSAVYLCASSIGTGAQNTEAFFGQGTRLTVV.

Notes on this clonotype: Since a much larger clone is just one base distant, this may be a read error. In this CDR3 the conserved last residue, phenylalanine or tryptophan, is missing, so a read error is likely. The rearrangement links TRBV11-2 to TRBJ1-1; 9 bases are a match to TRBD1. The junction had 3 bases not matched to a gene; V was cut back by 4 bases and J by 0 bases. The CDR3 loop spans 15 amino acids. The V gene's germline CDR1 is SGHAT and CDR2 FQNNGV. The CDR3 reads CASSSTGGMNTEAFL. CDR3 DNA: TGTGCCAGCAGCTCGACAGGGGGAATGAACACTGAAGCTTTCCTT.

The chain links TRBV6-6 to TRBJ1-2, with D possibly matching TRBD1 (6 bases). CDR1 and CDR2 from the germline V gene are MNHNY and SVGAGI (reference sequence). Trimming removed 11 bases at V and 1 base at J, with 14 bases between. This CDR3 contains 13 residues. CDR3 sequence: CAGGRGNNYGYTF. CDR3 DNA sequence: TGTGCCGGGGGCCGGGGAAATAACTATGGCTACACCTTC.

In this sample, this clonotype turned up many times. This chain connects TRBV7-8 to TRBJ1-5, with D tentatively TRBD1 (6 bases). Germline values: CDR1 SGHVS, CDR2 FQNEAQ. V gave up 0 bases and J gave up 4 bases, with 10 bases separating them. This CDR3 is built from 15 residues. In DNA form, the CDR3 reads TGTGCCAGCAGCTTAGCACGGACAGCGAATCAGCCCCAGCATTTT. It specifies CASSLARTANQPQHF.

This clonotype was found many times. CDR3: CASSPPIETQYF. In DNA form, the CDR3 reads TGTGCCAGCAGCCCTCCGATCGAGACCCAGTACTTC. The chain recombines TRBV7-9 with TRBJ2-5; no clear D gene. V was shortened by 5 bases and J by 5 bases, with 9 bases between the two germline ends. The CDR3 has 12 amino acids. The germline V gene has CDR1 SEHNR and CDR2 FQNEAQ (reference sequence).

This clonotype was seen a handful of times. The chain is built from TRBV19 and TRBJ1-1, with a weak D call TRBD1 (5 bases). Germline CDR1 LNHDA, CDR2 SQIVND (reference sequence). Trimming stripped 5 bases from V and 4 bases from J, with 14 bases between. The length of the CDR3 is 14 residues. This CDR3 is CASSARGAGTEAFF. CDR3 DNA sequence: TGTGCCAGTAGTGCGAGGGGCGCAGGCACTGAAGCTTTCTTT.

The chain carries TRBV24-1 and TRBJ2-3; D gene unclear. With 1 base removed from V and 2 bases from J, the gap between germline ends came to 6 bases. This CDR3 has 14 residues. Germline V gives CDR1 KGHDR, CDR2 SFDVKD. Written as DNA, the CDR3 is TGTGCCACCAGTGATTTTCTGCACACAGATACGCAGTATTTT. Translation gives CATSDFLHTDTQYF.

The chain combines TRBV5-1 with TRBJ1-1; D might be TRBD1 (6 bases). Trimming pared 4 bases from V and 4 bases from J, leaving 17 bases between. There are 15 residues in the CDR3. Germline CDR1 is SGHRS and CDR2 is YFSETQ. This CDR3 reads CASSLAVGGTTEAFF. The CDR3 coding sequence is TGCGCCAGCAGCCTGGCCGTGGGGGGCACCACTGAAGCTTTCTTT. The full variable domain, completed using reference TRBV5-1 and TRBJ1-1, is KAGVTQTPRYLIKTRGQQVTLSCSPISGHRSVSWYQQTPGQGLQFLFEYFSETQRNKGNFPGRFSGRQFSNSRSEMNVSTLELGDSALYLCASSLAVGGTTEAFFGQGTRLTVV.

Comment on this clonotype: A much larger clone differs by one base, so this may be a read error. CDR3 amino acids: CASNTGLAGDQETQYF. CDR3 DNA sequence: TGTGCCAGCAACACTGGACTAGCGGGGGATCAAGAGACCCAGTACTTC. The genes are TRBV7-9 and TRBJ2-5; 13 nucleotides agree with TRBD2. Germline values: CDR1 SEHNR, CDR2 FQNEAQ (reference sequence). This CDR3 is built from 16 residues. The trim removed 7 bases at V and 2 bases at J, leaving 7 bases unmatched.

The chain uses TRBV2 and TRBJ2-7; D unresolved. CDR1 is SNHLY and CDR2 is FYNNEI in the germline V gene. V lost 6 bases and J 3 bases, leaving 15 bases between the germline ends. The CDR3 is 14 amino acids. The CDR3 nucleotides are TGTGCCAGCAGCCTCCTTATCCTAGACTACGAGCAGTACTTC. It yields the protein CASSLLILDYEQYF.

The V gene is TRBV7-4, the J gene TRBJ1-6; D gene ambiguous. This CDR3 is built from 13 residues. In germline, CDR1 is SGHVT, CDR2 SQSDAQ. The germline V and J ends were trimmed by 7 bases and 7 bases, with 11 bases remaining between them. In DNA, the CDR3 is TGTGCCAGCACCCCCCCGGGAAATTCACCCCTCCACTTT. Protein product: CASTPPGNSPLHF.

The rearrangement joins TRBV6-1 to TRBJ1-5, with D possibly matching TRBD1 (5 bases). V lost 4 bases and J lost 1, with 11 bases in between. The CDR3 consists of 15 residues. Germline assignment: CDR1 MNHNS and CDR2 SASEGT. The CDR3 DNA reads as TGTGCCAGCAGTGCTGTGACAGCAAGCAATCAGCCCCAGCATTTT. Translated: CASSAVTASNQPQHF.

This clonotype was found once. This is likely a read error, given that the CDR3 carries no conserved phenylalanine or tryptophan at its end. CDR3 DNA sequence: TGTGCCAGCAGCCAATTAAATCAGGGTAAAACTGAAGCTTTCTCT. This sequence encodes CASSQLNQGKTEAFS. This sequence joins TRBV9 and TRBJ1-1, with D tentatively TRBD1 (5 bases). This CDR3 has 15 amino acids. CDR1 SGDLS and CDR2 YYNGEE come from the germline V gene. Between the trimmed V and J ends, which lost 4 bases and 5 bases, there was a span of 18 bases.

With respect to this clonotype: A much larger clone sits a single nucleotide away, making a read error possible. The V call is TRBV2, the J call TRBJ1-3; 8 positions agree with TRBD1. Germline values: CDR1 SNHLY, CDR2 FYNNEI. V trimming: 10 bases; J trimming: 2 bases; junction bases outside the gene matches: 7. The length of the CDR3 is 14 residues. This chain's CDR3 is CAIRGPSPGNTIYF. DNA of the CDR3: TGTGCCATCAGGGGGCCCTCCCCTGGAAACACCATATATTTT.

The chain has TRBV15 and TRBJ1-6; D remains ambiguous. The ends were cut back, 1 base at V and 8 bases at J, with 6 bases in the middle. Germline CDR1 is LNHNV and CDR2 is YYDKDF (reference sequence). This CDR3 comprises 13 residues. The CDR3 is CATSRGAYSPLHF. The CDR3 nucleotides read TGTGCCACCAGCAGAGGGGCCTATTCACCCCTCCACTTT.

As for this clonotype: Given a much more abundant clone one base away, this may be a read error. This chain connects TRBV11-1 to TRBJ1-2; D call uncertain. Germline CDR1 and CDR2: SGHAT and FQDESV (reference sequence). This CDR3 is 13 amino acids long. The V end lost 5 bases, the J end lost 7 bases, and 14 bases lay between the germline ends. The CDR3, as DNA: TGTGCCAGCAGCCCGAACCCCCCTCGTGGCTACACCTTC. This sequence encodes CASSPNPPRGYTF.

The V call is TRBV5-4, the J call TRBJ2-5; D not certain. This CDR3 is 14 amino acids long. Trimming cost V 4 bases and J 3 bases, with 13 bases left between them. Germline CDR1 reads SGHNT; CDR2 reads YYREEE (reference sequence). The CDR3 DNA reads TGTGCCAGCAGCCCCGATAGGTGGGAAGAGACCCAGTACTTC. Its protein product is CASSPDRWEETQYF.

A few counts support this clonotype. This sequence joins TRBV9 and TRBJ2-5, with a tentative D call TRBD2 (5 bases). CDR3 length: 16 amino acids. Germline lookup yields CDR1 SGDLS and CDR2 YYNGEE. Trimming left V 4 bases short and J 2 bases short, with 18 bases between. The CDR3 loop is CASSQDLTRSQETQYF. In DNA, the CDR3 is TGTGCCAGCAGCCAAGATCTTACTAGAAGTCAAGAGACCCAGTACTTC.